Included here is one TCR beta chain sequence, with context. The sample comes from a study of blood T cells in healthy people across ages. About the research overall: Capture via template switching afforded approximately one barcoded beta molecule per two T cells.

Donors ranged from roughly 6 to 90 years old and were healthy Caucasians in Russia. Isolating PBMCs gave at least 6 million of these cells per sample. Germline values: CDR1 SQVTM, CDR2 ANQGSEA. The CDR3 is 14 residues long. V lost 4 bases and J lost 6; bases outside the gene matches: 10. It was with a sample-barcoded 5' primer and a J-beta primer mix that a second PCR of roughly 7 to 12 cycles was run. Each cDNA molecule carried a tag from a template-switch adaptor that contained 12 random nucleotides. TCRdb independently ran MiXCR on the 5' RACE reads; one entry per CDR3 protein. The data contain more than 1 million distinct CDR3 sequences, 40% to 45% of them singletons.

The chain employs TRBV29-1 and TRBJ2-7, with 9 bases fitting TRBD2. The sequence was obtained from a woman aged 55-70 years in good health. The material sequenced was blood. The CDR3 reads CSVVLVREGREQYF. The CDR3 nucleotides read TGCAGCGTTGTCCTGGTGCGGGAGGGCCGCGAGCAGTACTTC.